This T cell receptor (beta chain) was recorded in a study of T cells after posttransplantation cyclophosphamide. Treatment was busulfan-fludarabine conditioning, a marrow graft, and cyclophosphamide on days +3 and +4. Here immunoSEQ multiplex PCR was the method, and the copy in TCRdb shows in-frame clones only, minus some. Here the sample spans fewer than 10,000 clones, more than 75% being singletons. This clonotype was sampled from a female patient aged 35 to 55 who received an allogeneic stem cell transplant from an unrelated donor, was CMV-positive, and had no GVHD. Some T cells may be provided by the graft donor. The sequencing here drew on PBMCs, taken after allogeneic stem cell transplant with posttransplant cyclophosphamide.

CDR3 loop: CSARDAEKRYF. The DNA for the CDR3 is TGCAGTGCTAGAGATGCCGAAAAGCGGTACTTC. This chain joins TRBV20-1 and TRBJ2-7; D uncertain. With 0 bases removed from V and 12 bases from J, the gap between germline ends came to 12 bases. CDR1 is DFQATT and CDR2 is SNEGSKA in the germline V gene (reference sequence). The CDR3 has 11 residues.